This TCR beta chain was sequenced for a study of CD8+ T cells in alopecia areata. Collection of lesional scalp punch biopsies and peripheral blood was performed in alopecia areata patients. With regard to this clone: Its specificity is unknown.

Sequencing templates came from extracted RNA that was reverse transcribed into cDNA. TCRdb keeps only in-frame clones here, not all; method: immunoSEQ multiplex PCR. The repertoire holds under 300,000 clones, with about 68% as singletons. V lost 4 bases to trimming and J lost 5 bases, with 11 bases between them. CDR3 size: 13 residues. CDR1 is SQVTM, CDR2 ANQGSEA, per germline. Points from the study as a whole: Scalp sequencing captures resident alphabeta T cells of normal skin too. Higher clonality and more expanded CD8+ clones appeared in lesional than normal scalp.

This receptor was identified in a human donor with alopecia areata. The chain is built from TRBV29-1 and TRBJ1-4; D might be TRBD1 (6 bases). The sequenced sample was CD4+ T cells sorted from blood, obtained at week 0. The CDR3 protein is CSVGGGQNEKLFF. In DNA form, the CDR3 reads TGCAGCGTTGGAGGGGGACAAAATGAAAAACTGTTTTTT.